These 8 T cell receptor beta chains were sequenced from one sample in a study of OX40 agonist ivuxolimab in advanced cancers. Generated by immunoSEQ multiplex PCR, the TCRdb table keeps only in-frame clones and is missing some. The sample records roughly 120,000 clones, roughly 92% being singletons. The material was CD4+ or CD8+ T cells sorted from blood, obtained in a trial of the OX40 agonist ivuxolimab. The receptors shown here come from an adult with an advanced solid tumor such as melanoma, head and neck, liver or kidney cancer.

V usage is TRBV27 and J usage is TRBJ1-2; the D gene is possibly TRBD1 (6 bases). The CDR3 is 17 residues long. Trimming removed 3 bases from V and 6 bases from J, with 23 bases in between. Per germline, CDR1 MNHEY and CDR2 SMNVEV (reference sequence). CDR3 loop: CASSFIAVGGLRNGYTF. The CDR3 region has the DNA TGTGCCAGCAGTTTCATAGCGGTCGGGGGGCTCCGGAATGGCTACACCTTC.

This clone was counted once. The J gene is TRBJ2-4, the V gene TRBV28; TRBD1 matches 10 bases. Germline V gives CDR1 MDHEN, CDR2 SYDVKM. CDR3 length: 15 amino acids. After removal of 5 bases from V and 1 base from J, the junction contained 2 bases not matched to a gene. CDR3 coding DNA: TGTGCCAGCAGTGGACAGGGGGAGGCCAAAAACATTCAGTACTTC. Translation gives CASSGQGEAKNIQYF.

This clone appeared a few times. The rearrangement links TRBV9 to TRBJ2-2; D is ambiguous. CDR3 length: 14 residues. V gave up 1 base and J gave up 4 bases, with 8 bases separating them. Germline CDR1 is SGDLS and CDR2 is YYNGEE. CDR3 sequence reads: CASSVRVSTGELFF. The DNA for the CDR3 is TGTGCCAGCAGCGTAAGAGTCAGCACCGGGGAGCTGTTTTTT.

This clone was counted only a few times. This chain uses TRBV18 with TRBJ1-5, with TRBD1 matching 8 bases. The germline V gene encodes CDR1 KGHSH and CDR2 LQKENI. The CDR3 totals 14 residues. The J segment lost 5 bases and the V segment lost 2 bases, leaving 2 bases of the junction unmatched. CDR3 DNA sequence: TGTGCCAGCTCACCAGCAGGGGGCGATCAGCCCCAGCATTTT. This encodes CASSPAGGDQPQHF.

The rearrangement joins TRBV27 to TRBJ2-6, with D hard to call. V was cut by 5 bases and J by 0 bases, with 8 bases left in between. CDR3 length: 15 residues. The V gene's germline CDR1 is MNHEY and CDR2 SMNVEV (reference sequence). The CDR3 DNA sequence: TGTGCCAGCAGTCCGTATTACTCTGGGGCCAACGTCCTGACTTTC. It yields the protein CASSPYYSGANVLTF.

This chain connects TRBV7-3 to TRBJ2-7, with 7 bases aligning to TRBD2. Trimming at V came to 0 bases and at J to 0 bases, leaving 2 bases not matched to a gene. Germline-derived CDR1 and CDR2 are SGHTA and FQGTGA. The CDR3 extends over 15 amino acids. CDR3 bases: TGTGCCAGCAGCTTAACACGGGAGGCCTCCTACGAGCAGTACTTC. Translated: CASSLTREASYEQYF. Full variable domain (missing parts from reference TRBV7-3 and TRBJ2-7): GAGVSQTPSNKVTEKGKYVELRCDPISGHTALYWYRQSLGQGPEFLIYFQGTGAADDSGLPNDRFFAVRPEGSVSTLKIQRTERGDSAVYLCASSLTREASYEQYFGPGTRLTVT.

V gene TRBV9 combines with J gene TRBJ1-3; D remains unclear. Germline V CDR1 and CDR2: SGDLS, YYNGEE. This CDR3 spans 14 amino acids. The germline V and J ends were trimmed by 1 base and 5 bases, with 10 bases remaining between them. The CDR3 loop is CASSVTQARNTIYF. The CDR3 DNA reads TGTGCCAGCAGCGTAACTCAGGCTCGAAACACCATATATTTT.

The gene calls are TRBV5-1 and TRBJ2-7; 7 bases line up with TRBD2. The CDR3 is 16 residues long. CDR1 is SGHRS, CDR2 YFSETQ, per germline. After removal of 0 bases from V and 1 base from J, the junction contained 7 bases not matched to a gene. CDR3 sequence (DNA): TGCGCCAGCAGCTTGGGCCCAAGCGGGGAGTCCTACGAGCAGTACTTC. Translation: CASSLGPSGESYEQYF.